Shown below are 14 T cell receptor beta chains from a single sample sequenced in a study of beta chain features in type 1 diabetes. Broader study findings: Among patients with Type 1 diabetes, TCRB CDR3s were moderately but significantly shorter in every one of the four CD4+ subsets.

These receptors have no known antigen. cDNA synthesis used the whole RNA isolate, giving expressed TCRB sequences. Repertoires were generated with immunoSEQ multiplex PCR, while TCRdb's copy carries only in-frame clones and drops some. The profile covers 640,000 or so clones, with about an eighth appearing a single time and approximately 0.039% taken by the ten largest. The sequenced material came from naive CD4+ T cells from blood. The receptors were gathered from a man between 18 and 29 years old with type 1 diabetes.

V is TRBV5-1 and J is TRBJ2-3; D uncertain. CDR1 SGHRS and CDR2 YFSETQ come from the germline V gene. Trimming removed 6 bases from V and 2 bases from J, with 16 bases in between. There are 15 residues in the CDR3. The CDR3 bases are TGCGCCAGCACCCAAGCTCTAAGGGACACAGATACGCAGTATTTT. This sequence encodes CASTQALRDTDTQYF.

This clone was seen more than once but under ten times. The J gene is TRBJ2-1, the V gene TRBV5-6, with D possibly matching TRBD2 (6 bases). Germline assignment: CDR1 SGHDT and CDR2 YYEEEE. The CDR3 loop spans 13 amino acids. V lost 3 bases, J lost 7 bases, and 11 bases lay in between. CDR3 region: CASSSIAGNEQFF. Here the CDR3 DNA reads TGTGCCAGCAGCTCCATCGCGGGGAATGAGCAGTTCTTC.

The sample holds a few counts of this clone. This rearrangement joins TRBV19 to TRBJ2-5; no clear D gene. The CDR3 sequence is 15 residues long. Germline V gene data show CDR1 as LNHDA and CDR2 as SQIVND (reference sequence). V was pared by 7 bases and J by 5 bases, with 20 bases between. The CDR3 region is CASKLDSESVETQYF. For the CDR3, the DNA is TGTGCCAGTAAACTTGACTCTGAGAGCGTGGAGACCCAGTACTTC.

CDR3 loop: CASTSAGRTYNEQFF. CDR3 sequence (DNA): TGTGCCAGCACCTCCGCGGGACGCACCTACAATGAGCAGTTCTTC. The chain combines TRBV28 with TRBJ2-1, with TRBD2 as a possible D gene (6 bases). V shed 7 bases and J shed 2 bases, with 15 bases lying between them. The CDR3 has 15 amino acids. CDR1 and CDR2 (germline): MDHEN, SYDVKM.

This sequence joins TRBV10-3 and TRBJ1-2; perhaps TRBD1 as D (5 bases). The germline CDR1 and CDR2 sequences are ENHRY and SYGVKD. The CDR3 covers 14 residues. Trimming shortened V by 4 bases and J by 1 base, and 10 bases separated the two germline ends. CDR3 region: CAISGDGLNYGYTF. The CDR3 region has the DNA TGTGCCATCAGTGGGGACGGCCTTAACTATGGCTACACCTTC.

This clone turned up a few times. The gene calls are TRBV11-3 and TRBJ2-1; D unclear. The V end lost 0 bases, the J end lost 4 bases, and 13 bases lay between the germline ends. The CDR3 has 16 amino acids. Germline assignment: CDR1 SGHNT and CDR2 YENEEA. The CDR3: CASSLDLRAAYNEQFF. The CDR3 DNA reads TGTGCCAGCAGCTTAGACCTACGGGCAGCGTACAATGAGCAGTTCTTC.

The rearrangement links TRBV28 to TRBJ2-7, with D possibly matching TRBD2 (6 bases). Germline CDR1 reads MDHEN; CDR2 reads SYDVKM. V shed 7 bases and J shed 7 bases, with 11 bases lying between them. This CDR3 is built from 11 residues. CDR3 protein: CASTLGGEQYF. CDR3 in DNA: TGTGCCAGCACCCTGGGGGGAGAGCAGTACTTC.

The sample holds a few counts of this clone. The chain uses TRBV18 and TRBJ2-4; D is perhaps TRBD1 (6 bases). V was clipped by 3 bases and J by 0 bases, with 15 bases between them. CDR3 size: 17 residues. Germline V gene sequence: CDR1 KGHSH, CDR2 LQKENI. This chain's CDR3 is CASSPFRQAVAKNIQYF. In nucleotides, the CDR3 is TGTGCCAGCTCACCTTTTAGACAGGCGGTAGCCAAAAACATTCAGTACTTC.

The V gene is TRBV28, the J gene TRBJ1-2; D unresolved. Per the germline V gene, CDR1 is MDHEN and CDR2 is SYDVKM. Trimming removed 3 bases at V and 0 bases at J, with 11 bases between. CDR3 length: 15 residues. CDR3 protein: CASSFGWQTNYGYTF. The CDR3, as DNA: TGTGCCAGCAGTTTCGGGTGGCAGACTAACTATGGCTACACCTTC.

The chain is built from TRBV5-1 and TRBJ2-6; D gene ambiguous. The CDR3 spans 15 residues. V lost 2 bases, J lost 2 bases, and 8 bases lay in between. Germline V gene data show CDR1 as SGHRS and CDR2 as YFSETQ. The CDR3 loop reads CASSFGVAGANVLTF. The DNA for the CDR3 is TGCGCCAGCAGCTTCGGAGTAGCTGGGGCCAACGTCCTGACTTTC.

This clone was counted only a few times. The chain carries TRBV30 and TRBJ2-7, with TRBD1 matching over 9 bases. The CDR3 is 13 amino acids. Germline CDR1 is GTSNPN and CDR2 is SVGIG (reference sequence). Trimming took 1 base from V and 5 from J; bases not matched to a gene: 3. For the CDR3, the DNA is TGTGCCTGGAGTGGAACAGGGGGCCACGAGCAGTACTTC. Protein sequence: CAWSGTGGHEQYF.

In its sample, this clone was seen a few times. The CDR3 DNA is TGTGCCAGCAGTACATCAGGGGGCAGGGCAGAGACCCAGTACTTC. It specifies CASSTSGGRAETQYF. The chain combines TRBV6-5 with TRBJ2-5, with 8 bases matching TRBD1. The CDR3 spans 15 residues. The germline V gene encodes CDR1 MNHEY and CDR2 SVGAGI. The V and J ends lost 5 bases and 4 bases, in that order; junction bases with no gene match: 9.

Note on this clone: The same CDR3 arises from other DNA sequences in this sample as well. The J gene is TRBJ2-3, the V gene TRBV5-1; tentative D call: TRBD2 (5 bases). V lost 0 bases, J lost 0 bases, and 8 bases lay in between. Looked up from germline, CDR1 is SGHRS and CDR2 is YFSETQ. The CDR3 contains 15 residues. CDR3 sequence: CASSLEGGSTDTQYF. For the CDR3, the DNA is TGCGCCAGCAGCTTGGAAGGAGGTAGCACAGATACGCAGTATTTT.

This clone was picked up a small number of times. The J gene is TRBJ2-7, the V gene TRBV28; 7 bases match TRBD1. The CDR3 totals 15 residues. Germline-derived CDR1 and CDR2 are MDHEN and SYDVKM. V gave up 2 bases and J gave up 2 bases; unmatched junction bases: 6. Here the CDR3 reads CASSLMGQNAYEQYF. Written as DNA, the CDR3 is TGTGCCAGCAGTTTAATGGGACAGAATGCCTACGAGCAGTACTTC.